The clone carrying this TCR beta chain has ten or more counts. Germline CDR1 and CDR2: SGHTA and FQGNSA. The CDR3 sequence is 15 residues long. V lost 5 bases to trimming and J lost 4 bases; unmatched junction nucleotides: 8. The authors ran a second PCR of 7 to 11 cycles using a sample-barcoded 5' primer and a J-beta primer mix. Every sample gave at least 3 million paired-end reads containing CDR3. TCRdb re-derived calls from the 5' RACE reads in MiXCR, one entry per CDR3 protein. The repertoire holds hundreds of thousands of distinct CDR3 sequences, roughly 32% seen once, with just over 15% in the top ten. It was about 9.4 milliliters of peripheral blood that were drawn from each donor. Total RNA, at least 5.5 micrograms per sample, was extracted from PBMCs. These data belong to a study of blood T cells in healthy people across ages.

The specimen was blood. The chain links TRBV7-2 to TRBJ2-3, with TRBD2 identical over 8 bases. The sequence derives from a woman aged 80 or over in good health. The CDR3 sequence is CASSPGGAGADTQYF. The CDR3 DNA reads as TGTGCCAGCAGCCCGGGGGGAGCGGGGGCAGATACGCAGTATTTT.